One sample yielded the 26 T cell receptor beta chains listed below, sequenced in a study of blood T cells in healthy people across ages. It was with a sample-barcoded 5' primer and a J-beta primer mix that a second PCR of about 7 to 12 cycles was run. In TCRdb, the 5' RACE reads were re-called with MiXCR into one record per CDR3 protein. The sample comprises about 1.6 million distinct CDR3 sequences, around 35% of which are singletons, and roughly 12% rests with the top ten. Sequences were obtained from blood. These TCRs come from a woman under 40 in good health.

The chain recombines TRBV20-1 with TRBJ2-1, with 8 nucleotides matching TRBD2. Germline CDR1 reads DFQATT; CDR2 reads SNEGSKA (reference sequence). V was pared by 6 bases and J by 5 bases, with 12 bases of the junction left unmatched. The CDR3 is made up of 15 amino acids. CDR3 sequence: CSATRAAGGNNEQFF. The DNA of the CDR3 is TGCAGTGCCACAAGGGCTGCGGGGGGCAACAATGAGCAGTTCTTC.

The chain combines TRBV7-9 with TRBJ2-1; 8 bases fit TRBD1. Looked up from germline, CDR1 is SEHNR and CDR2 is FQNEAQ (reference sequence). V lost 5 bases to trimming and J lost 4 bases; unmatched junction nucleotides: 7. The CDR3 is 15 amino acids. CDR3 nucleotides: TGTGCCAGCAGCCCGGGACAGGTTATGTACAATGAGCAGTTCTTC. Its translation is CASSPGQVMYNEQFF.

The chain has TRBV6-1 and TRBJ1-5; D unclear. The germline V gene encodes CDR1 MNHNS and CDR2 SASEGT. CDR3 length: 14 residues. With 7 bases removed from V and 4 bases from J, the gap between germline ends came to 14 bases. The CDR3, as DNA: TGTGCCAGCACCCGGGAAGGGTGGAATCAGCCCCAGCATTTT. The encoded protein is CASTREGWNQPQHF.

This clonotype was seen more than once but under ten times. The chain combines TRBV20-1 with TRBJ2-7, with TRBD1 matching 7 bases. The V and J ends lost 6 bases and 3 bases, in that order; junction bases with no gene match: 11. The CDR3 is 14 amino acids. Germline CDR1 DFQATT, CDR2 SNEGSKA (reference sequence). The CDR3 loop reads CSASRDSSLYEQYF. Written as DNA, the CDR3 is TGCAGTGCCTCCCGGGACAGTTCACTCTACGAGCAGTACTTC.

J is TRBJ2-1 and V is TRBV10-3; 8 nucleotides agree with TRBD1. Germline V gives CDR1 ENHRY, CDR2 SYGVKD. The CDR3 runs to 14 residues. V was clipped by 11 bases and J by 3 bases; unmatched bases: 9. CDR3 in amino acids: CASGKTGVYNEQFF. CDR3 DNA: TGTGCCTCGGGGAAGACAGGGGTCTACAATGAGCAGTTCTTC.

The chain couples TRBV2 to TRBJ1-2, with D uncertain. Trimming stripped 11 bases from V and 4 bases from J, with 17 bases between. Germline CDR1 reads SNHLY; CDR2 reads FYNNEI. The CDR3 length is 13 residues. The CDR3 loop is CARERSLGYGYTF. CDR3 in DNA: TGTGCCCGCGAAAGAAGTTTAGGCTATGGCTACACCTTC. Based on the CDR3 plus reference TRBV2 and TRBJ1-2, the full variable domain is EPEVTQTPSHQVTQMGQEVILRCVPISNHLYFYWYRQILGQKVEFLVSFYNNEISEKSEIFDDQFSVERPDGSNFTLKIRSTKLEDSAMYFCARERSLGYGYTFGSGTRLTVV.

This clonotype showed up many times. The chain is built from TRBV12-3 or TRBV12-4 and TRBJ2-3; 7 bases align to TRBD2. V gave up 3 bases and J gave up 0 bases; unmatched junction bases: 3. CDR3 length equals 15 residues. CDR3 residues: CASSFRRGSTDTQYF. The DNA of the CDR3 is TGTGCCAGCAGTTTCCGGCGGGGGAGCACAGATACGCAGTATTTT.

The chain combines TRBV7-6 with TRBJ2-4; the D gene is possibly TRBD1 (7 bases). The J call is doubtful: the DNA matches TRBJ2-7 better. CDR1 is SGHVS and CDR2 is FNYEAQ in the germline V gene. The CDR3 totals 15 residues. In DNA form, the CDR3 reads TGTGCCAGCAGCTTGCGGAGGGGGCAGGTCGACGAGCAGTACTTC. Protein: CASSLRRGQVDEQYF.

Only a few counts were recorded for this clonotype. The V gene is TRBV28, the J gene TRBJ1-2, with D unresolved. The germline CDR1 and CDR2 sequences are MDHEN and SYDVKM. CDR3 length equals 14 residues. Trimming cost V 3 bases and J 5 bases, with 13 bases left between them. Here the CDR3 DNA reads TGTGCCAGCAGTTTGGGCCACCCGGAATATGGCTACACCTTC. It yields the protein CASSLGHPEYGYTF.

With regard to this clonotype: This may arise from a read error, as a much more abundant clone is one base away. The chain joins TRBV28 to TRBJ2-6, with TRBD2 as a possible D gene (6 bases). CDR3 length equals 15 residues. Germline V gene data show CDR1 as MDHEN and CDR2 as SYDVKM. The V gene lost 3 bases and the J gene lost 3 bases, with 9 bases spanning the gap. The CDR3 spells CASSFGGFGANVLTF. DNA for the CDR3: TGTGCCAGCAGTTTTGGGGGGTTTGGGGCCAACGTCCTGACTTTC. The variable domain in full, with the rest retrieved from reference TRBV28 and TRBJ2-6, is DVKVTQSSRYLVKRTGEKVFLECVQDMDHENMFWYRQDPGLGLRLIYFSYDVKMKEKGDIPEGYSVSREKKERFSLILESASTNQTSMYLCASSFGGFGANVLTFGAGSRLTVL.

V is TRBV20-1 and J is TRBJ2-7; 9 bases line up with TRBD2. The DNA end favors TRBJ2-5, so the J call may be wrong. Germline-derived CDR1 and CDR2 are DFQATT and SNEGSKA (reference sequence). This CDR3 contains 16 residues. The CDR3 nucleotides are TGCAGTGCTAGAGCAGCGCGGGGGGGCGCTGGGGAGACCCAGTACTTC. Translating it yields CSARAARGGAGETQYF.

The rearrangement uses TRBV20-1 and TRBJ2-7; D may correspond to TRBD1 or TRBD2 (5 bases each). In germline, CDR1 is DFQATT, CDR2 SNEGSKA (reference sequence). The CDR3 sequence is 16 residues long. The germline V and J ends were trimmed by 2 bases and 6 bases, with 23 bases remaining between them. The DNA for the CDR3 is TGCAGTGCTAGACTTTCCATCGGGGCTAGGTTCTTCGAGCAGTACTTC. Translated: CSARLSIGARFFEQYF.

This chain connects TRBV2 to TRBJ2-5; 13 bases agree with TRBD2. The V and J ends lost 6 bases and 5 bases, in that order; junction bases with no gene match: 15. This CDR3 region has 18 residues. Germline CDR1 and CDR2: SNHLY and FYNNEI. This chain's CDR3 is CASRSRTSGRIGRETQYF. As DNA, the CDR3 is TGTGCCAGCAGATCCCGGACTAGCGGGAGAATAGGGCGGGAGACCCAGTACTTC.

The chain carries TRBV7-8 and TRBJ2-3; no firm D call. V gave up 7 bases and J gave up 10 bases, with 18 bases separating them. CDR1 and CDR2 (germline): SGHVS, FQNEAQ. The CDR3 consists of 13 residues. As DNA, the CDR3 is TGTGCCAGCATCGACGGCCAAACGGTTGCGCAGTATTTT. It is translated as CASIDGQTVAQYF.

The count of this clonotype is one. V is TRBV20-1 and J is TRBJ2-5; TRBD1 matches at 7 bases. The J segment lost 5 bases and the V segment lost 1 base, leaving 7 bases of the junction unmatched. Looked up from germline, CDR1 is DFQATT and CDR2 is SNEGSKA (reference sequence). The CDR3 is 14 amino acids. The CDR3 region has the DNA TGCAGTGCTAGAGGACAGGGCGGGTGGGAGACCCAGTACTTC. Its protein is CSARGQGGWETQYF.

This rearrangement joins TRBV13 to TRBJ2-1; D is ambiguous. The CDR3 extends over 15 amino acids. Germline V gene lookup returns CDR1 PRHDT and CDR2 FYEKMQ (reference sequence). The V end lost 5 bases, the J end lost 2 bases, and 13 bases lay between the germline ends. CDR3 nucleotides: TGTGCCAGCAGCCGGCAAGGAACGACCTACAATGAGCAGTTCTTC. Its protein product is CASSRQGTTYNEQFF.

This clonotype was detected a few times. This chain joins TRBV28 and TRBJ1-6; D is perhaps TRBD1 (5 bases). Deletions cut 6 bases from V and 5 bases from J, with 14 bases between. The CDR3 contains 15 residues. Germline lookup yields CDR1 MDHEN and CDR2 SYDVKM. In DNA form, the CDR3 reads TGTGCCAGCAGGGGGGGAATCGGTGATAATTCACCCCTCCACTTT. Amino acids: CASRGGIGDNSPLHF.

CDR3 region: CASSREAGQASYEQYF. CDR3 DNA: TGCGCCAGCAGCCGGGAGGCGGGACAGGCCTCCTACGAGCAGTACTTC. This rearrangement joins TRBV4-1 to TRBJ2-7; 8 bases align to TRBD1. The CDR3 loop spans 16 amino acids. V was pared by 4 bases and J by 0 bases, with 8 bases of the junction left unmatched. CDR1 is MGHRA and CDR2 is YSYEKL in the germline V gene.

The chain combines TRBV28 with TRBJ1-1; D remains ambiguous. The germline gives CDR1 MDHEN, CDR2 SYDVKM. The CDR3 consists of 15 residues. With 2 bases removed from V and 4 bases from J, the gap between germline ends came to 14 bases. The CDR3 bases are TGTGCCAGCAGTTTAGACACAGCGGGAGTCACTGAAGCTTTCTTT. Residues: CASSLDTAGVTEAFF.

This clonotype was recorded at least ten times. This chain connects TRBV20-1 to TRBJ2-7; 8 positions match TRBD2. CDR3 length: 13 amino acids. V lost 3 bases, J lost 4 bases, and 5 bases stayed unmatched. Germline assignment: CDR1 DFQATT and CDR2 SNEGSKA (reference sequence). The CDR3 spells CSASGGGRYEQYF. The CDR3 nucleotides are TGCAGTGCTAGCGGTGGCGGGAGGTACGAGCAGTACTTC.

The chain has TRBV3-1 and TRBJ1-1; D not resolved. There are 13 residues in the CDR3. V dropped 0 bases and J dropped 11 bases, with 13 bases sitting between them. Germline CDR1 reads LGHDT; CDR2 reads YNNKEL (reference sequence). CDR3 region: CASSQDPEYRAFF. CDR3 coding DNA: TGTGCCAGCAGCCAAGACCCGGAATATCGGGCTTTCTTT.

The rearrangement uses TRBV5-4 and TRBJ2-5; 8 bases fit TRBD2. Germline CDR1 is SGHNT and CDR2 is YYREEE (reference sequence). CDR3 length: 17 amino acids. Germline trimming cut 2 bases from V and 2 bases from J; bases unmatched to any gene: 11. CDR3 protein: CASSFPHLSGGQETQYF. In DNA, the CDR3 is TGTGCCAGCAGCTTCCCCCACCTAAGCGGGGGACAAGAGACCCAGTACTTC.

In its sample, this clonotype was seen a few times. The rearrangement joins TRBV9 to TRBJ1-6; 7 positions agree with TRBD1. The CDR3 contains 16 residues. Germline trimming cut 4 bases from V and 9 bases from J; bases unmatched to any gene: 13. In germline, CDR1 is SGDLS, CDR2 YYNGEE. The CDR3 reads CASSLGQNARGSPLHF. In nucleotides, the CDR3 is TGTGCCAGCAGCCTGGGACAGAACGCCAGGGGTTCACCCCTCCACTTT.

This clonotype has only a few counts. CDR3 bases: TGCGCCAGCAGTGATCTAGCGGAAATCACAGATACGCAGTATTTT. Protein sequence: CASSDLAEITDTQYF. The chain combines TRBV10-2 with TRBJ2-3; 7 bases line up with TRBD2. V lost 3 bases to trimming and J lost 2 bases; unmatched junction nucleotides: 5. Germline CDR1 reads WSHSY; CDR2 reads SAAADI. CDR3 length equals 15 residues.

A few counts support this clonotype. This rearrangement joins TRBV20-1 to TRBJ1-2; perhaps TRBD1 as D (5 bases). V gave up 2 bases and J gave up 2 bases, with 18 bases separating them. CDR1 DFQATT and CDR2 SNEGSKA come from the germline V gene (reference sequence). The CDR3 totals 16 residues. Here the CDR3 DNA reads TGCAGTGCTAGACGTGGGGGAGTGGGTCGGAACTATGGCTACACCTTC. Translating gives CSARRGGVGRNYGYTF.

V and J are TRBV6-4 and TRBJ2-1; tentatively, D is TRBD2 (6 bases). V was cut by 0 bases and J by 2 bases, with 11 bases left in between. CDR3 length: 16 residues. CDR1 is MRHNA and CDR2 is SNTAGT in the germline V gene. The CDR3 DNA reads TGTGCCAGCAGTGACTCGGCGGGGCAAACCTACAATGAGCAGTTCTTC. Its translation is CASSDSAGQTYNEQFF.